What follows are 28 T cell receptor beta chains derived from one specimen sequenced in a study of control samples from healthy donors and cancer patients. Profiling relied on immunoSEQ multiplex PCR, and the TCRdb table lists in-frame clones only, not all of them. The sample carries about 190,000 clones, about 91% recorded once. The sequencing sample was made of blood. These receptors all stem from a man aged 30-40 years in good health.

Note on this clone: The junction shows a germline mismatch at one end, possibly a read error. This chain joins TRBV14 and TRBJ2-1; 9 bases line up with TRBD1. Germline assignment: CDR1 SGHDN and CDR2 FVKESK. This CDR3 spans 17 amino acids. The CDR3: CAGSPPRGTGTYNEQFF. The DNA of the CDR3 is TGTGCCGGCAGCCCCCCAAGGGGGACAGGGACCTACAATGAGCAGTTCTTC. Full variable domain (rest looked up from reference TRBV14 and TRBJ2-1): EAGVTQFPSHSVIEKGQTVTLRCDPISGHDNLYWYRRVMGKEIKFLLHFVKESKQDESGMPNNRFLAERTGGTYSTLKVQPAELEDSGVYFCAGSPPRGTGTYNEQFFGPGTRLTVL.

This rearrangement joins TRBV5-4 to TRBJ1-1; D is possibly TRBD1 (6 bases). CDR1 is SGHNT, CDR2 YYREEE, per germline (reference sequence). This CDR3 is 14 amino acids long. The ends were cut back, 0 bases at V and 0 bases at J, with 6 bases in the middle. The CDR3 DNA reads TGTGCCAGCAGCTTGGACAGGGTGAACACTGAAGCTTTCTTT. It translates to CASSLDRVNTEAFF.

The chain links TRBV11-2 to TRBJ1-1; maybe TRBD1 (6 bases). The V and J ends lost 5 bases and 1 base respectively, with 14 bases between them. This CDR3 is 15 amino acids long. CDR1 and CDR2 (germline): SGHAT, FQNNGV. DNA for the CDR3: TGTGCCAGCAGCCCCGCACGGGGGCCGAACACTGAAGCTTTCTTT. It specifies CASSPARGPNTEAFF.

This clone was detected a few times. The CDR3 protein is CASSYDGTGRNTEAFF. DNA for the CDR3: TGTGCCAGCTCCTATGATGGGACAGGGCGGAACACTGAAGCTTTCTTT. The chain employs TRBV18 and TRBJ1-1; TRBD1 agrees at 9 bases. The V and J ends lost 6 bases and 1 base, in that order; junction bases with no gene match: 9. The germline V gene encodes CDR1 KGHSH and CDR2 LQKENI. The CDR3 contains 16 residues.

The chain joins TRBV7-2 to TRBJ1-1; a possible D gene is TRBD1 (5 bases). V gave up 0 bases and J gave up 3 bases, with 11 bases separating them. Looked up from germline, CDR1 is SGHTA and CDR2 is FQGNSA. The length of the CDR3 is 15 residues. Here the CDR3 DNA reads TGTGCCAGCAGCTTAGCGGGTGGGACCGACACTGAAGCTTTCTTT. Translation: CASSLAGGTDTEAFF.

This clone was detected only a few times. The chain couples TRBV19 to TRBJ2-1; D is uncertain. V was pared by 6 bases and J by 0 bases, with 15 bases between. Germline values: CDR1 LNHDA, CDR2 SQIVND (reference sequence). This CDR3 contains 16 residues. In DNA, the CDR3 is TGTGCCAGTAGAGAGAAGGAAATTTACTCCTACAATGAGCAGTTCTTC. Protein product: CASREKEIYSYNEQFF. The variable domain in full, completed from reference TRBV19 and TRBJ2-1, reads DGGITQSPKYLFRKEGQNVTLSCEQNLNHDAMYWYRQDPGQGLRLIYYSQIVNDFQKGDIAEGYSVSREKKESFPLTVTSAQKNPTAFYLCASREKEIYSYNEQFFGPGTRLTVL.

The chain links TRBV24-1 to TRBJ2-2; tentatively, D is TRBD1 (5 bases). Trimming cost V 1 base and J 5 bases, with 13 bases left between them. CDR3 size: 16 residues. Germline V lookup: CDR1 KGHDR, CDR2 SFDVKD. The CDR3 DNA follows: TGTGCCACCAGTGATTTAGGGGATCTAGTAACCGGGGAGCTGTTTTTT. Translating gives CATSDLGDLVTGELFF.

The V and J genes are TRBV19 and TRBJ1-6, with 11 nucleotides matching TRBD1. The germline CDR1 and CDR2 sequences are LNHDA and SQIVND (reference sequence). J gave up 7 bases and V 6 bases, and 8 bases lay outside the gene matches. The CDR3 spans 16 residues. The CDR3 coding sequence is TGTGCCAGTAGCAATTTGGGACAGGGGGAAAATTCACCCCTCCACTTT. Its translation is CASSNLGQGENSPLHF.

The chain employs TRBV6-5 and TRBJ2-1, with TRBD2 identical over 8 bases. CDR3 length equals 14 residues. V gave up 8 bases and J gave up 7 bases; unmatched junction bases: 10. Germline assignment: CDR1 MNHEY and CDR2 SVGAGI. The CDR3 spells CASPPERGRNEQFF. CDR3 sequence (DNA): TGTGCCAGCCCCCCCGAGCGGGGGAGGAATGAGCAGTTCTTC.

The CDR3 reads CATSDSARQGPYNEQFF. In DNA, the CDR3 is TGTGCCACCAGTGATTCGGCCAGACAGGGCCCCTACAATGAGCAGTTCTTC. The chain uses TRBV24-1 and TRBJ2-1; 7 nucleotides match TRBD1. The trim removed 2 bases at V and 2 bases at J, leaving 8 bases unmatched. The CDR3 is made up of 17 amino acids. Germline CDR1 is KGHDR and CDR2 is SFDVKD.

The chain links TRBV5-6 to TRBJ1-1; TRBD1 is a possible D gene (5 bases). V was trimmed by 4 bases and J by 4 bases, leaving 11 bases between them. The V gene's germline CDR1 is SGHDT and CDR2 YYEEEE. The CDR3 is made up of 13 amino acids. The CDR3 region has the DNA TGTGCCAGCAGCCGCGGCGGGGGCACTGAAGCTTTCTTT. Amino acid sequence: CASSRGGGTEAFF.

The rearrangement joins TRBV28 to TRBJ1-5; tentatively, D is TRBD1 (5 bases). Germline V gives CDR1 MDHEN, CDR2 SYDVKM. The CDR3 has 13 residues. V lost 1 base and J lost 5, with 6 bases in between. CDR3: CASSLSRDQPQHF. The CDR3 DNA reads TGTGCCAGCAGTTTATCCAGGGATCAGCCCCAGCATTTT.

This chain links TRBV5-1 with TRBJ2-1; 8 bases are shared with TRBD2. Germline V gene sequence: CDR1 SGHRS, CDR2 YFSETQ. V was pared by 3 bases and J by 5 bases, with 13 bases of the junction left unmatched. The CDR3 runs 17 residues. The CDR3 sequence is CASSSAGAQLLHNEQFF. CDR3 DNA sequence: TGCGCCAGCAGCTCAGCGGGGGCCCAGTTACTTCACAATGAGCAGTTCTTC.

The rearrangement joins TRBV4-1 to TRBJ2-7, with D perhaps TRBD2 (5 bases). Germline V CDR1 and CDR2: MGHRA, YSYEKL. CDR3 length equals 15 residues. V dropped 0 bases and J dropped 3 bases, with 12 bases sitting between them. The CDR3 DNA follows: TGCGCCAGCAGCCAAGAACTAGGACTCCACTACGAGCAGTACTTC. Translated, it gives CASSQELGLHYEQYF.

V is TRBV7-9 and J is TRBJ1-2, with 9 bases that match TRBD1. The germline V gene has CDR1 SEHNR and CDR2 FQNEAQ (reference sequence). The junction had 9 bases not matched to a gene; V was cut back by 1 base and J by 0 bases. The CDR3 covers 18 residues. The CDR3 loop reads CASSLGATGGFPNYGYTF. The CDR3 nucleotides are TGTGCCAGCAGCTTAGGCGCGACAGGGGGGTTCCCTAACTATGGCTACACCTTC.

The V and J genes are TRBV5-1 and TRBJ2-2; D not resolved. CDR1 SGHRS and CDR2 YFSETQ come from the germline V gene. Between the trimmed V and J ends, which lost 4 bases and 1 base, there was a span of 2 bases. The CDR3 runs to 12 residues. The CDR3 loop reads CASSVNTGELFF. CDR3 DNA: TGCGCCAGCAGCGTGAACACCGGGGAGCTGTTTTTT. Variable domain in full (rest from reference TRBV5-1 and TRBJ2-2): KAGVTQTPRYLIKTRGQQVTLSCSPISGHRSVSWYQQTPGQGLQFLFEYFSETQRNKGNFPGRFSGRQFSNSRSEMNVSTLELGDSALYLCASSVNTGELFFGEGSRLTVL.

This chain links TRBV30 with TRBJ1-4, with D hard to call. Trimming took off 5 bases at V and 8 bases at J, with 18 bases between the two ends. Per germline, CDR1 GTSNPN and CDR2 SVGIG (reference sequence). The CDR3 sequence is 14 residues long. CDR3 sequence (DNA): TGTGCCTGGGGGGAACCCGTCAATAGAGAAAAACTGTTTTTT. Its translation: CAWGEPVNREKLFF.

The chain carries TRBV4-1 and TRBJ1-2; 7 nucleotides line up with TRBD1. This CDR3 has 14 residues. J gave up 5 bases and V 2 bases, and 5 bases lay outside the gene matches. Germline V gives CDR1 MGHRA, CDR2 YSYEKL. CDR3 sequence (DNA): TGCGCCAGCAGCCAACTTACAGGGGATTATGGCTACACCTTC. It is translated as CASSQLTGDYGYTF.

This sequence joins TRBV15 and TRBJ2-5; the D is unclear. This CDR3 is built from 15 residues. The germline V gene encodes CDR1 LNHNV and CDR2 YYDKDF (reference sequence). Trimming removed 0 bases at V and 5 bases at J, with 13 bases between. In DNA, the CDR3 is TGTGCCACCAGCAGAGATGGGCTTCCTGGGGAGACCCAGTACTTC. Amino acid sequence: CATSRDGLPGETQYF.

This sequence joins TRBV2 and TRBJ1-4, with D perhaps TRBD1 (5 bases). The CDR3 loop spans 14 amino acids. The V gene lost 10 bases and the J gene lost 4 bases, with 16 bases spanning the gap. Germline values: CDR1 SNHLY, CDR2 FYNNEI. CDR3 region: CAILQDAINEKLFF. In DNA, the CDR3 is TGTGCCATCCTACAGGACGCGATTAATGAAAAACTGTTTTTT.

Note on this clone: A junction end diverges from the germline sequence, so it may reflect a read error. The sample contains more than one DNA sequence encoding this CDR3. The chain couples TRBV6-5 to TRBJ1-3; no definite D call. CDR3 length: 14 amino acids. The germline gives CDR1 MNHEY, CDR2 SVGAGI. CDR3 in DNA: TGCGCCAGCAGTTACCGGGCGGCCCGAAACACCATATATTTT. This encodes CASSYRAARNTIYF.

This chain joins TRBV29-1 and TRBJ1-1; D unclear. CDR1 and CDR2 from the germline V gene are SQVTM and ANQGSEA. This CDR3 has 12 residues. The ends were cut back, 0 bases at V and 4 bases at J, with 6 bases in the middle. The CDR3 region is CSVEDYVTEAFF. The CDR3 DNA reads TGCAGCGTTGAAGATTATGTCACTGAAGCTTTCTTT.

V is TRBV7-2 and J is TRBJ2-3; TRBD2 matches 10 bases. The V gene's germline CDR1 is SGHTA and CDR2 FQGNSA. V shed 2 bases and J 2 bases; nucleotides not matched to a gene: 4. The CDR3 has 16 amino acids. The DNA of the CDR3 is TGTGCCAGCAGCTTACTAGCGGGGGCCTCCACAGATACGCAGTATTTT. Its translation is CASSLLAGASTDTQYF. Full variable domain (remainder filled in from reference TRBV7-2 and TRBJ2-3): GAGVSQSPSNKVTEKGKDVELRCDPISGHTALYWYRQSLGQGLEFLIYFQGNSAPDKSGLPSDRFSAERTGGSVSTLTIQRTQQEDSAVYLCASSLLAGASTDTQYFGPGTRLTVL.

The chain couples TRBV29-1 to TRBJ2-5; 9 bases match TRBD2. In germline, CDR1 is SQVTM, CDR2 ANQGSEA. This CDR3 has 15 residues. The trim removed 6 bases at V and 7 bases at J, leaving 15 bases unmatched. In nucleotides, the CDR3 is TGCAGCGTCCCTTCCCCCGGACTAGCGTCGGGGACCCAGTACTTC. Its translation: CSVPSPGLASGTQYF. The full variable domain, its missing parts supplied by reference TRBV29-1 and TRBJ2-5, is SAVISQKPSRDICQRGTSLTIQCQVDSQVTMMFWYRQQPGQSLTLIATANQGSEATYESGFVIDKFPISRPNLTFSTLTVSNMSPEDSSIYLCSVPSPGLASGTQYFGPGTRLLVL.

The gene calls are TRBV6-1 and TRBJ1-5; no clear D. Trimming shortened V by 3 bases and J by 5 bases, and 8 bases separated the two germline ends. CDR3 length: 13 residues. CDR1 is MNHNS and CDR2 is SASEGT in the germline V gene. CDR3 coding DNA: TGTGCCAGCAGTGAGTCCGCAGATCAGCCCCAGCATTTT. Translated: CASSESADQPQHF.

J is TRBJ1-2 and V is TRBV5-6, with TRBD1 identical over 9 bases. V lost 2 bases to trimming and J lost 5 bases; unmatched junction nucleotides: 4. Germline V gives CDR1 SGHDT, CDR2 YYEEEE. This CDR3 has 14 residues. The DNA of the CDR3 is TGTGCCAGCAGCTTCCGGGACAGGGTGTATGGCTACACCTTC. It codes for CASSFRDRVYGYTF.

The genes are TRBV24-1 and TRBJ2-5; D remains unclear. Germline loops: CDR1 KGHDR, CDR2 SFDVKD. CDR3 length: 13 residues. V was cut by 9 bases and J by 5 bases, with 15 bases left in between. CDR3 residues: CATLSQSLETQYF. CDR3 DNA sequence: TGTGCCACCCTCAGTCAGTCCCTCGAGACCCAGTACTTC.

The CDR3 loop reads CASSPPGTAFSEQYF. CDR3 coding DNA: TGTGCCAGCAGCCCCCCGGGGACCGCATTTAGCGAGCAGTACTTC. The V call is TRBV7-9, the J call TRBJ2-7; either TRBD1 or TRBD2 may supply D (5 bases each). CDR1 is SEHNR, CDR2 FQNEAQ, per germline (reference sequence). Trimming shortened V by 5 bases and J by 6 bases, and 20 bases separated the two germline ends. The CDR3 sequence is 15 residues long.